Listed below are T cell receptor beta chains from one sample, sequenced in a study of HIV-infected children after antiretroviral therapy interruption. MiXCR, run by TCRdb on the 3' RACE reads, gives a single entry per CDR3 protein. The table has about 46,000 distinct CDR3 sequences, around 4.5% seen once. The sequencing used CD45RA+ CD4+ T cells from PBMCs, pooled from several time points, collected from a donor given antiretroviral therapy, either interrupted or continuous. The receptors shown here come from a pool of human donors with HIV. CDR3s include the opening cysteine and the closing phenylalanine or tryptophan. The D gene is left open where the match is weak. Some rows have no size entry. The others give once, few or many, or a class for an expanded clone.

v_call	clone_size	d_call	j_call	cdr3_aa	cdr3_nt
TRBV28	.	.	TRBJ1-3	CASSFRVGNTIYF	TGTGCCAGCAGTTTCAGGGTTGGAAACACCATATATTTT
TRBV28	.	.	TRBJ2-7	CASFPGNSALKYF	TGTGCCAGTTTCCCCGGAAATTCAGCTTTAAAGTACTTC
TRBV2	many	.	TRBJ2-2	CASTPGTQGSGELFF	TGTGCCAGCACTCCAGGGACGCAGGGGTCCGGGGAGCTGTTTTTT
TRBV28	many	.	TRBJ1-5	CASSPTLVFQPQHF	TGTGCCAGCAGTCCTACGTTGGTCTTCCAGCCCCAGCATTTT
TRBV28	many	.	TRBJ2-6	CASSLWGLNTSGANVLTF	TGTGCCAGCAGTTTATGGGGGCTAAACACCTCTGGGGCCAACGTCCTGACTTTC
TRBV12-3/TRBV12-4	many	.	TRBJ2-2	CASSLNFLLQGKTGELFF	TGTGCCAGCAGTTTGAATTTTTTGTTGCAGGGGAAAACCGGGGAGCTGTTTTTT
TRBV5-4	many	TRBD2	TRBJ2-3	CASSSRSGVGDTQYF	TGTGCCAGCAGCTCGCGGAGCGGGGTCGGAGATACGCAGTATTTT
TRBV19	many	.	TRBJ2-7	CASSNQGLSEQYF	TGTGCCAGTAGTAACCAGGGACTCTCCGAGCAGTACTTC
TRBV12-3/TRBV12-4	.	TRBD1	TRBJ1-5	CASRGQANQPQHF	TGTGCCAGCAGGGGACAGGCCAATCAGCCCCAGCATTTT
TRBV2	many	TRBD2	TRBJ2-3	CASSPPGLVGDTQYF	TGTGCCAGCAGTCCCCCGGGACTAGTAGGAGATACGCAGTATTTT
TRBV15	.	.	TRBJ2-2	CATSRDRRYTGELFF	TGTGCCACCAGCAGAGATCGGCGATACACCGGGGAGCTGTTTTTT
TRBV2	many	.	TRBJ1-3	CARGPRTNSGNTIYF	TGTGCCAGAGGGCCCCGGACTAATTCTGGAAACACCATATATTTT
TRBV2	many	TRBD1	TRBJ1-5	CASSPGQGAQPQHF	TGTGCCAGCAGTCCGGGACAGGGGGCTCAGCCCCAGCATTTT
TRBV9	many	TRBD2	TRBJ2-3	CASGERGLSTDTQYF	TGTGCCAGCGGAGAGCGGGGGCTCAGCACAGATACGCAGTATTTT
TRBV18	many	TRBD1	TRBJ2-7	CASSPSETGTEQYF	TGTGCCAGCTCACCATCCGAGACAGGGACCGAGCAGTACTTC
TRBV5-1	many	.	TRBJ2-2	CASSQTVSTGELFF	TGCGCCAGCAGCCAGACAGTATCCACCGGGGAGCTGTTTTTT
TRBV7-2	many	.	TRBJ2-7	CASSLSSYEQYF	TGTGCCAGCAGCCTATCCTCCTACGAGCAGTACTTC
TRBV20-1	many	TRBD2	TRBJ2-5	CSARATSGGETQYF	TGCAGTGCTAGGGCAACTAGCGGGGGGGAGACCCAGTACTTC
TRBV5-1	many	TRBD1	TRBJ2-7	CASSLEGQGHYEQYF	TGCGCCAGCAGCTTGGAGGGACAGGGTCACTACGAGCAGTACTTC
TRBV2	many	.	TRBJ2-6	CAARFGANVLTF	TGTGCCGCCCGTTTTGGGGCCAACGTCCTGACTTTC
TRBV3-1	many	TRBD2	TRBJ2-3	CASSQELAGGTDTQYF	TGTGCCAGCAGCCAAGAACTAGCGGGAGGCACAGATACGCAGTATTTT
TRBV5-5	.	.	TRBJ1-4	CASSLSQEKLFF	TGTGCCAGCAGCTTGTCCCAAGAAAAACTGTTTTTT
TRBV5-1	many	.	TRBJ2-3	CASSTPLAKGTDTQYF	TGCGCCAGCAGCACCCCCCTAGCGAAGGGCACAGATACGCAGTATTTT
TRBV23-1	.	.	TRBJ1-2	CAWTRGAYGYTF	TGCGCCTGGACTCGGGGGGCCTATGGCTACACCTTC
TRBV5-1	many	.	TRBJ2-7	CASSLQGTSYEQYF	TGCGCCAGCAGCTTGCAGGGGACCTCCTACGAGCAGTACTTC
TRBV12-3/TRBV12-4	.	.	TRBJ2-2	CASSLISTGELFF	TGTGCCAGCAGTTTAATATCTACCGGGGAGCTGTTTTTT
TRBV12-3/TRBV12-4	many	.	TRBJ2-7	CASGRRRNEQYF	TGTGCCAGCGGTAGACGGAGGAACGAGCAGTACTTC
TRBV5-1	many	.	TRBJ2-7	CASRGIGEQYF	TGCGCCAGCCGGGGGATCGGCGAGCAGTACTTC